The entry below gives a single TCR beta chain sequence along with its context. What antigen it recognizes has not been identified. No base-level quality is on record; no much larger clone is a single base apart. CDR1 and CDR2 are read off the germline V gene (reference sequence) as SEHNR and FQNEAQ. V was cut back by 1 base and J by 2 bases, leaving a gap of 8 bases between them. The cysteine opens and the phenylalanine closes a CDR3 of 15 amino acids. Just the 45-base CDR3 DNA is kept, in frame starting at base 1. The sample's time point, from its label and the paper: pretherapy, before neoadjuvant immune checkpoint inhibitors. The samples were obtained from NEOSTAR, a phase 2 randomized trial that tested neoadjuvant nivolumab or nivolumab plus ipilimumab, followed by surgery, in operable NSCLC. This sample is drawn from a study of neoadjuvant nivolumab and ipilimumab in lung cancer (dated by TCRdb to the early 2020s). For context, the study as a whole: Nivolumab was administered intravenously at 3 mg/kg on days 1, 15 and 29, and in the combination arm ipilimumab 1 mg/kg was added on day 1 only. TCR repertoires in pretherapy (baseline) peripheral blood were compared with TCR repertoires in tumors resected at surgery after neoadjuvant immune checkpoint blockade. The trial treated some 44 patients with operable NSCLC: about 23 were randomized to nivolumab monotherapy and roughly 21 to nivolumab plus ipilimumab. The primary endpoint of the trial was the rate of major pathologic response (MPR) in the intention-to-treat population of each study arm. Matched pretherapy and resected tumor pairs were analyzed for seven patients, of whom four received nivolumab and three received nivolumab plus ipilimumab. Overall results and qualifications from the work: Tumor T-cell richness and clonality rose from pretherapy to surgery in three of three dual-therapy tumors but in only two of four nivolumab-treated tumors. A positive correlation was observed between pretherapy blood TCR richness and richness in tumors resected after neoadjuvant therapy (Spearman R ~ 0.8). TCR sequencing was performed in a small number of samples. Greater TCR richness and clonality were observed in resected tumors than in tumor-adjacent uninvolved lung, and increases were observed in more dual-therapy-treated tumors. No significant correlation was found between TCR clonality and pathologic tumor regression, and only one major-pathologic-response sample was available for the clonality analysis.

The library was prepared using the immunoSEQ multiplex PCR assay. The study's processing was this. Repertoires were summarized by richness and clonality, and significantly expanded and contracted clones were identified between pre- and post-therapy samples. What TCRdb holds here is the immuneACCESS table cut down to in-frame rearrangements. Part of the clones is not present; checked against another copy, under half of the missing clones reflect an unresolved V gene, and the others are unexplained. V, J and clone size are those of that table, while D and trimming were read from the DNA. The sample records tens of thousands of clones, 80% of which are singletons. Clones ranked in the top ten supply 6.1% of the sample.

Recombination joined TRBV7-9 with TRBJ2-2; the D gene assignment is perhaps TRBD1 or TRBD2, with each matching 5 bases. The origin of this receptor is an adult with non-small cell lung cancer. The sequencing here drew on peripheral blood, taken before neoadjuvant nivolumab, alone or with ipilimumab. CDR3 protein: CASSLVGANTGELFF. The nucleotide sequence is TGTGCCAGCAGCTTAGTCGGGGCTAACACCGGGGAGCTGTTTTTT.